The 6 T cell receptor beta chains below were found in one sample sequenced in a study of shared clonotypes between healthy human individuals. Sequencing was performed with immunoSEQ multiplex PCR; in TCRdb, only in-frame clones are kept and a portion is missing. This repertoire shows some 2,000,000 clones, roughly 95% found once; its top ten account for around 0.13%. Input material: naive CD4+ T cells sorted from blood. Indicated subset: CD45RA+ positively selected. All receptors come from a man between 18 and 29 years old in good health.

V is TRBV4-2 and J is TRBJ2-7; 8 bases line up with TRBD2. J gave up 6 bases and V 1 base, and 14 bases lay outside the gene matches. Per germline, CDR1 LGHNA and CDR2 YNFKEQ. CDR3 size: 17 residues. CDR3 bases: TGTGCCAGCAGCCAAGGGCGGGCGGGAGGACCGGAGGGCGAGCAGTACTTC. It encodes CASSQGRAGGPEGEQYF.

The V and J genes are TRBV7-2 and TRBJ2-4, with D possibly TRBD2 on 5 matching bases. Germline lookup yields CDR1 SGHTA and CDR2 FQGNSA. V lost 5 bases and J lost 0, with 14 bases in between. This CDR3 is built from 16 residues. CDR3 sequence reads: CASSPSGNLAKNIQYF. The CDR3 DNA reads TGTGCCAGCAGCCCCTCCGGGAACTTAGCCAAAAACATTCAGTACTTC.

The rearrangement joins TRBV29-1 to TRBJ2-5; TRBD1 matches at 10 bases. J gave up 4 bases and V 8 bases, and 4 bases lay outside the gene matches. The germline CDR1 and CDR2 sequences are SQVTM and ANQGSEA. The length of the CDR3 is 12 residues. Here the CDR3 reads CSSWDRGETQYF. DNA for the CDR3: TGCAGCTCTTGGGACAGGGGAGAGACCCAGTACTTC.

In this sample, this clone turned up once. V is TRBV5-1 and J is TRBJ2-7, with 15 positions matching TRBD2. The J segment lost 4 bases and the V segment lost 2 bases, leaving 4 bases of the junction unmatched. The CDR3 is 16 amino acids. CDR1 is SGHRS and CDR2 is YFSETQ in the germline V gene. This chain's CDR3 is CASSFGLAGGQYEQYF. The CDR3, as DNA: TGCGCCAGCAGCTTTGGACTAGCGGGAGGGCAGTACGAGCAGTACTTC.

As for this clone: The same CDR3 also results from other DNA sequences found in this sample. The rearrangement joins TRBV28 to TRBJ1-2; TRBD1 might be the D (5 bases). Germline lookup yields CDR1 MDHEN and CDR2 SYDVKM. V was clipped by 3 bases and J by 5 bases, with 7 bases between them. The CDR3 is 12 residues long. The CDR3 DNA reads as TGTGCCAGCAGTTTGCAGGGATATGGCTACACCTTC. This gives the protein CASSLQGYGYTF.

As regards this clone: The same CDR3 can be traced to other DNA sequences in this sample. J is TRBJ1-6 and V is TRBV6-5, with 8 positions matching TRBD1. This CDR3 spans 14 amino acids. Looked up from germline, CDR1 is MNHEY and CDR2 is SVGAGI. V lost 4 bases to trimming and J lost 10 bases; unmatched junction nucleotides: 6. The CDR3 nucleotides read TGTGCCAGCAGTTCCGGGACAGGTGGATCACCCCTCCACTTT. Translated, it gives CASSSGTGGSPLHF.